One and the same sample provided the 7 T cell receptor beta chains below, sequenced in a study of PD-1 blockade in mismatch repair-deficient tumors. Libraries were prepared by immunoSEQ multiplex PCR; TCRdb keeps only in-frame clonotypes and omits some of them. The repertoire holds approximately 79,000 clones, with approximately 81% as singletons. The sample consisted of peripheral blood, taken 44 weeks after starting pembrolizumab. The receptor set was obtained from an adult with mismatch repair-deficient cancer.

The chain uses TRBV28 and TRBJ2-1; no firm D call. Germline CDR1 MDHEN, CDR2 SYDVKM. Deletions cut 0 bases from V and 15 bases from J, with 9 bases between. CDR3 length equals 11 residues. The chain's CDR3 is CASSLWSGPFF. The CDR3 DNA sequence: TGTGCCAGCAGTTTATGGTCAGGTCCGTTCTTC.

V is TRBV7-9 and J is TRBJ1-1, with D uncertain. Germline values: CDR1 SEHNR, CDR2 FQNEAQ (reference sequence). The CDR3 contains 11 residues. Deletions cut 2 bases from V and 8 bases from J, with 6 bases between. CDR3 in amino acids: CASSLTEEAFF. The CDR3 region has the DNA TGTGCCAGCAGCTTAACAGAGGAAGCTTTCTTT. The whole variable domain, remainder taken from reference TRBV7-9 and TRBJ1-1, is DTGVSQNPRHKITKRGQNVTFRCDPISEHNRLYWYRQTLGQGPEFLTYFQNEAQLEKSRLLSDRFSAERPKGSFSTLEIQRTEQGDSAMYLCASSLTEEAFFGQGTRLTVV.

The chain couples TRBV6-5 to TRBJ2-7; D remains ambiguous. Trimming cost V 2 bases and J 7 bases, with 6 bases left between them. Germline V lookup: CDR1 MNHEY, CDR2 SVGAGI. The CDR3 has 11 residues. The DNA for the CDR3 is TGTGCCAGCAGTTACGGTAGGGAGCAGTACTTC. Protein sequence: CASSYGREQYF.

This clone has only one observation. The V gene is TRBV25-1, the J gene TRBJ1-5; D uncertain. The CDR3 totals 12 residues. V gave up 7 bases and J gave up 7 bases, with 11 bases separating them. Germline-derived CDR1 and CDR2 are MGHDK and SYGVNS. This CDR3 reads CASNTVCQPQHF. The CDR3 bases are TGTGCCAGCAACACGGTTTGCCAGCCCCAGCATTTT. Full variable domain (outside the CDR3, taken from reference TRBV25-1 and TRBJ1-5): EADIYQTPRYLVIGTGKKITLECSQTMGHDKMYWYQQDPGMELHLIHYSYGVNSTEKGDLSSESTVSRIRTEHFPLTLESARPSHTSQYLCASNTVCQPQHFGDGTRLSIL.

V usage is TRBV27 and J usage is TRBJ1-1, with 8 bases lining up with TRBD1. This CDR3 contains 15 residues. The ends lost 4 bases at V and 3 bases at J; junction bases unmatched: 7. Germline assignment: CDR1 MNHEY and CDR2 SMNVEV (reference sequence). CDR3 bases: TGTGCCAGCAGTTCACAGGGGGGGGCGGACACTGAAGCTTTCTTT. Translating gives CASSSQGGADTEAFF.

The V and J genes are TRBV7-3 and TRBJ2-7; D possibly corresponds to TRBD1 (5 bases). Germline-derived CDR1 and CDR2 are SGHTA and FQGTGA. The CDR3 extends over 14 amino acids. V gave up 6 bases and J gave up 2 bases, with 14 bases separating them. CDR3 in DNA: TGTGCCAGCAGGCAGACAGATGCCACCTACGAGCAGTACTTC. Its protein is CASRQTDATYEQYF.

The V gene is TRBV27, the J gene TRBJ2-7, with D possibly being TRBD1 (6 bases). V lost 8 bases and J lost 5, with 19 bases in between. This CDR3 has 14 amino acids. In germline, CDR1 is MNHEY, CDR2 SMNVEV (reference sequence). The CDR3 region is CASADLGQIHEQYF. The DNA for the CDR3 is TGTGCCAGCGCTGACCTCGGACAGATCCACGAGCAGTACTTC.